This passage covers 22 T cell receptor beta chains from one sample sequenced in a study of blood T cell repertoires in COVID-19. TCRdb keeps only in-frame clones here, not all; method: immunoSEQ multiplex PCR. The profile shows roughly 250,000 clones, roughly four fifths of them singletons. Sequenced sample: peripheral blood. These receptors were taken from a person in their 70s with COVID-19, enrolled during active disease.

The chain recombines TRBV6-5 with TRBJ2-2, with D maybe TRBD2 (5 bases). Germline assignment: CDR1 MNHEY and CDR2 SVGAGI. V was pared by 0 bases and J by 4 bases, with 9 bases between. This CDR3 comprises 15 residues. The CDR3 DNA sequence: TGTGCCAGCAGTTACTCGTCCCTAGCCACCGGGGAGCTGTTTTTT. Amino acid sequence: CASSYSSLATGELFF.

The CDR3 spells CASSSTGLGRNTIYF. The CDR3 DNA is TGTGCCAGCAGTTCCACAGGGCTGGGGAGAAACACCATATATTTT. The chain links TRBV6-2 or TRBV6-3 to TRBJ1-3; tentatively, D is TRBD1 (6 bases). The CDR3 extends over 15 amino acids. The germline CDR1 and CDR2 sequences are MNHEY and SVGEGT. Trimming took 4 bases from V and 5 from J, leaving 15 bases between them.

This clone was detected only once. This chain links TRBV10-3 with TRBJ1-3; maybe TRBD1 (5 bases). Trimming shortened V by 9 bases and J by 2 bases, and 17 bases separated the two germline ends. The CDR3 consists of 15 residues. Germline assignment: CDR1 ENHRY and CDR2 SYGVKD. The CDR3 spells CAMTRDQGTGNTIYF. In nucleotides, the CDR3 is TGTGCCATGACCCGCGACCAGGGAACTGGAAACACCATATATTTT.

The genes are TRBV5-1 and TRBJ2-3; D is ambiguous. Germline V gene lookup returns CDR1 SGHRS and CDR2 YFSETQ. Trimming shortened V by 0 bases and J by 6 bases, and 8 bases separated the two germline ends. The CDR3 consists of 13 residues. CDR3 sequence: CASSLALRDTQYF. Here the CDR3 DNA reads TGCGCCAGCAGCTTGGCCTTGCGGGATACGCAGTATTTT.

J is TRBJ2-3 and V is TRBV19; 7 bases align to TRBD1. The junction had 13 bases not matched to a gene; V was cut back by 4 bases and J by 6 bases. The CDR3 length is 16 residues. Germline CDR1 LNHDA, CDR2 SQIVND (reference sequence). The CDR3 spells CASSTAGGFRGDTQYF. The CDR3 nucleotides read TGTGCCAGTAGTACGGCAGGGGGATTCAGGGGGGATACGCAGTATTTT.

The chain uses TRBV5-1 and TRBJ2-3; 10 nucleotides line up with TRBD1. The CDR3 consists of 16 residues. Unmatched junction bases numbered 12, after V lost 4 bases and J lost 7 bases. Germline CDR1 and CDR2: SGHRS and YFSETQ. DNA of the CDR3: TGCGCCAGCAGCGTTACCGGGACAGGGGCTTCACATACGCAGTATTTT. This sequence encodes CASSVTGTGASHTQYF.

V and J are TRBV4-3 and TRBJ2-2; perhaps TRBD2 as D (5 bases). V was cut by 0 bases and J by 7 bases, with 21 bases left in between. The CDR3 totals 18 residues. CDR1 is LGHNA and CDR2 is YSLEER in the germline V gene. CDR3 DNA: TGCGCCAGCAGCCAAGAGGTTCTGGCTCACCTAGGAGGCGGGGAGCTGTTTTTT. It specifies CASSQEVLAHLGGGELFF.

The chain employs TRBV10-3 and TRBJ1-1; D gene uncertain. The CDR3 is 13 residues long. The V gene's germline CDR1 is ENHRY and CDR2 SYGVKD. V was clipped by 4 bases and J by 1 base, with 7 bases between them. CDR3 bases: TGTGCCATCAGTGGCAGGCCGAACACTGAAGCTTTCTTT. Its protein is CAISGRPNTEAFF.

This clone was seen a few times. The chain has TRBV2 and TRBJ1-6, with a possible D match to TRBD1 (5 bases). CDR1 and CDR2 (germline): SNHLY, FYNNEI. Trimming pared 3 bases from V and 7 bases from J, leaving 13 bases between. The CDR3 has 15 amino acids. CDR3 sequence: CASSEGRGPNSPLHF. The CDR3 nucleotides read TGTGCCAGCAGTGAGGGGAGGGGACCGAATTCACCCCTCCACTTT.

The rearrangement joins TRBV10-3 to TRBJ2-7; D perhaps matches TRBD2 (5 bases). V shed 6 bases and J shed 4 bases, with 19 bases lying between them. Germline loops: CDR1 ENHRY, CDR2 SYGVKD. This CDR3 spans 15 amino acids. CDR3 DNA sequence: TGTGCCATCAGAGAGGGTTTGGCCCAGTCTTACGAGCAGTACTTC. Translated, it gives CAIREGLAQSYEQYF.

The chain carries TRBV27 and TRBJ1-1, with D perhaps TRBD1 (6 bases). The CDR3 contains 15 residues. The germline V gene encodes CDR1 MNHEY and CDR2 SMNVEV (reference sequence). Trimming left V 1 base short and J 6 bases short, with 15 bases between. CDR3 DNA: TGTGCCAGCAGTTTATTCGCAGGGGAAGCACCTGAAGCTTTCTTT. It encodes CASSLFAGEAPEAFF.

The chain couples TRBV5-1 to TRBJ2-1, with 12 nucleotides matching TRBD2. The CDR3 is 18 residues long. V lost 4 bases and J lost 8; bases outside the gene matches: 16. Germline CDR1 SGHRS, CDR2 YFSETQ. CDR3 sequence: CASSRQGTLAGGLDEQFF. The DNA for the CDR3 is TGCGCCAGCAGCCGACAGGGGACTCTAGCGGGAGGGCTGGATGAGCAGTTCTTC.

The DNA for the CDR3 is TGTGCCAGCAGACTCGGGACTCTCATTACCGGGGAGCTGTTTTTT. Residues: CASRLGTLITGELFF. The chain uses TRBV3-1 (or the pseudogene TRBV3-2) and TRBJ2-2, with D maybe TRBD2 (6 bases). CDR1 is LGHDT, CDR2 YNNKEL, per germline (reference sequence). V was shortened by 6 bases and J by 5 bases, with 16 bases between the two germline ends. This CDR3 contains 15 residues.

The rearrangement joins TRBV27 to TRBJ2-7, with D perhaps TRBD1 (6 bases). Germline values: CDR1 MNHEY, CDR2 SMNVEV (reference sequence). Between the trimmed V and J ends, which lost 8 bases and 4 bases, there was a span of 12 bases. The length of the CDR3 is 12 residues. The CDR3 nucleotides are TGTGCCAGCTCGGCAGGGGCTTACGAGCAGTACTTC. Amino acid sequence: CASSAGAYEQYF.

The V gene is TRBV27, the J gene TRBJ2-7; D is unresolved. The V end was cut by 3 bases, the J end by 0 bases, with 15 bases between. CDR3 size: 16 residues. Germline V CDR1 and CDR2: MNHEY, SMNVEV (reference sequence). The CDR3 reads CASSFRSPYGSYEQYF. The CDR3 nucleotides read TGTGCCAGCAGTTTCCGCTCGCCCTACGGCTCCTACGAGCAGTACTTC.

V usage is TRBV29-1 and J usage is TRBJ1-6, with a tentative D call TRBD1 (5 bases). CDR3 length equals 16 residues. Deletions cut 5 bases from V and 0 bases from J, with 14 bases between. Germline values: CDR1 SQVTM, CDR2 ANQGSEA. The CDR3 here is CSVRIGGSSYNSPLHF. DNA of the CDR3: TGCAGCGTTCGGATCGGGGGAAGCTCCTATAATTCACCCCTCCACTTT.

The chain links TRBV5-3 to TRBJ1-1; D perhaps matches TRBD1 (5 bases). TRBV5-3 is an ORF; its function is uncertain. The CDR3 runs to 12 residues. The V end lost 6 bases, the J end lost 7 bases, and 13 bases lay between the germline ends. The CDR3 DNA reads as TGTGCCAGAATTTTAAGGGGCATTGAAGCTTTCTTT. Translating it yields CARILRGIEAFF.

The chain employs TRBV7-8 and TRBJ1-2; 9 bases line up with TRBD1. J was trimmed by 6 bases and V by 5 bases; bases with no gene match: 13. CDR1 SGHVS and CDR2 FQNEAQ come from the germline V gene. The CDR3 length is 16 residues. CDR3 in DNA: TGTGCCAGCAGCCGAGAGGGGTATCGGGACAGGGATGGCTACACCTTC. Translation gives CASSREGYRDRDGYTF.

The genes are TRBV18 and TRBJ2-7; 8 bases are a match to TRBD2. Looked up from germline, CDR1 is KGHSH and CDR2 is LQKENI. CDR3 length equals 14 residues. V was clipped by 6 bases and J by 5 bases; unmatched bases: 9. CDR3 sequence (DNA): TGTGCCAGCTCCGTCGGGGGGGCTCGAGACGAGCAGTACTTC. It encodes CASSVGGARDEQYF.

The V gene is TRBV5-4, the J gene TRBJ2-1, with TRBD2 matching over 7 bases. J was trimmed by 4 bases and V by 4 bases; bases with no gene match: 11. Germline V CDR1 and CDR2: SGHNT, YYREEE (reference sequence). The CDR3 extends over 16 amino acids. CDR3 loop: CASSALAGNTYNEQFF. The CDR3 nucleotides read TGTGCCAGCAGCGCGTTAGCGGGCAATACATACAATGAGCAGTTCTTC.

This chain uses TRBV15 with TRBJ2-7, with 15 bases that match TRBD2. Germline-derived CDR1 and CDR2 are LNHNV and YYDKDF (reference sequence). Trimming removed 0 bases from V and 2 bases from J; junction bases left unmatched: 14. This CDR3 contains 21 residues. CDR3 DNA sequence: TGTGCCACCAGCAGAGATTTAGGACTAGCGGGAGGGCCGAGGTTCACCTACGAGCAGTACTTC. This translates into CATSRDLGLAGGPRFTYEQYF.

The chain carries TRBV27 and TRBJ2-7; D is unclear. The germline CDR1 and CDR2 sequences are MNHEY and SMNVEV (reference sequence). This CDR3 has 14 residues. V was clipped by 10 bases and J by 0 bases, with 16 bases between them. The CDR3 here is CAMRRTSSSYEQYF. The CDR3 DNA follows: TGTGCCATGCGCCGTACTTCAAGCTCCTACGAGCAGTACTTC.